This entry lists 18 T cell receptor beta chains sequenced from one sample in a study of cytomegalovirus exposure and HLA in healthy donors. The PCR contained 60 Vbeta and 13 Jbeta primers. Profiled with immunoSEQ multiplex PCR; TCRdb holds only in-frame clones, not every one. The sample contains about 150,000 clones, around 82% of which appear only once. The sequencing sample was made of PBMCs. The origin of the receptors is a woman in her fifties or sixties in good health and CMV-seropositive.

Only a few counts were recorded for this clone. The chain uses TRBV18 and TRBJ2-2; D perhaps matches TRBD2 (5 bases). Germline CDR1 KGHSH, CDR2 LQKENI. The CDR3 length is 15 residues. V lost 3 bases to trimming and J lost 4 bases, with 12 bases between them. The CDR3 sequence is CASSPPIRGTGELFF. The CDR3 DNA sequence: TGTGCCAGCTCACCGCCAATCCGGGGCACCGGGGAGCTGTTTTTT.

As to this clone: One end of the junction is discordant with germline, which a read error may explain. The CDR3 loop reads CASSYGGQSTDTQYF. CDR3 coding DNA: TGTGCCAGCAGTTACGGGGGACAGAGCACGGATACGCAGTATTTT. The chain employs TRBV6-5 and TRBJ2-3, with 7 bases that match TRBD1. CDR1 MNHEY and CDR2 SVGAGI come from the germline V gene. The CDR3 covers 15 residues.

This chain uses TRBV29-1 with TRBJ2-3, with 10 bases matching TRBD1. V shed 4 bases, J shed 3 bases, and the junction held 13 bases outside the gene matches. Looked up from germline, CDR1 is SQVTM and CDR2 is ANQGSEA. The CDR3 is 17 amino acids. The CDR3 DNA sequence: TGCAGCGTTGCGGGGGGACCGGGACAGGGGAAAACAGATACGCAGTATTTT. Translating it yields CSVAGGPGQGKTDTQYF.

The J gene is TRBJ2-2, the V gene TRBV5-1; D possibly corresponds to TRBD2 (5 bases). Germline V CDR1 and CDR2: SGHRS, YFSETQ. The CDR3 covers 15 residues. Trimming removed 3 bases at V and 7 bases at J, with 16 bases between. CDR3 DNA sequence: TGCGCCAGCAGCTACACCCGGGGATTCGGCGGGGAGCTGTTTTTT. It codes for CASSYTRGFGGELFF.

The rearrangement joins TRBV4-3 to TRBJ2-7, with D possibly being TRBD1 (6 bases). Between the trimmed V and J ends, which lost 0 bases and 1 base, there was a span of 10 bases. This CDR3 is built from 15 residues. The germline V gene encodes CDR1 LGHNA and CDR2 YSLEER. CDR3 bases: TGCGCCAGCAGCCAAGATGGGGGCACTTCCTACGAGCAGTACTTC. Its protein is CASSQDGGTSYEQYF.

CDR3 DNA: TGTGCCAGTAGTCCACGACAGACCACAGATACGCAGTATTTT. It yields the protein CASSPRQTTDTQYF. This chain links TRBV19 with TRBJ2-3; TRBD1 might be the D (5 bases). Germline CDR1 reads LNHDA; CDR2 reads SQIVND (reference sequence). V lost 5 bases to trimming and J lost 2 bases, with 11 bases between them. The CDR3 is 14 residues long.

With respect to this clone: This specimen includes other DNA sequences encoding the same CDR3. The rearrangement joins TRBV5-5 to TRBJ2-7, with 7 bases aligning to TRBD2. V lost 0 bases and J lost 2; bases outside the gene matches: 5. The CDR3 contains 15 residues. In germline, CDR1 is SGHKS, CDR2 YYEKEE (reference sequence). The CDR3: CASSLDGGGAYEQYF. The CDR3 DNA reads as TGTGCCAGCAGCTTGGATGGTGGGGGGGCCTACGAGCAGTACTTC.

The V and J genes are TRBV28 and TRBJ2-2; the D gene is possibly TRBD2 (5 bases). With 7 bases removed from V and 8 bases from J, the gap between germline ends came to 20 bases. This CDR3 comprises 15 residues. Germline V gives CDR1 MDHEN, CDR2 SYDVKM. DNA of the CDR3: TGTGCCAGCATTGGAGGTCAGGCCATGAGGGGGGAGCTGTTTTTT. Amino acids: CASIGGQAMRGELFF. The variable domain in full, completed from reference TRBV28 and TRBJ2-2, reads DVKVTQSSRYLVKRTGEKVFLECVQDMDHENMFWYRQDPGLGLRLIYFSYDVKMKEKGDIPEGYSVSREKKERFSLILESASTNQTSMYLCASIGGQAMRGELFFGEGSRLTVL.

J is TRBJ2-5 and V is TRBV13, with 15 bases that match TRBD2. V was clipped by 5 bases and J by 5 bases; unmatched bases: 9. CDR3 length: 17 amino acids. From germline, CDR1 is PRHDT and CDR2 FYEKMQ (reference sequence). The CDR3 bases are TGTGCCAGCAGCCCGCGGACTAGCGGGGGGGTAGGGGAGACCCAGTACTTC. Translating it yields CASSPRTSGGVGETQYF.

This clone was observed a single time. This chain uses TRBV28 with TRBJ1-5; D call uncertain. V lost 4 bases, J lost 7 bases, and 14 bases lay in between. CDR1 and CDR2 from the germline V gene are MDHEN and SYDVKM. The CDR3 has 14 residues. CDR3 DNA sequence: TGTGCCAGCAGTTCCACCCCGGTGGGCCAGCCCCAGCATTTT. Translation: CASSSTPVGQPQHF. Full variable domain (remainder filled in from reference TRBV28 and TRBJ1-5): DVKVTQSSRYLVKRTGEKVFLECVQDMDHENMFWYRQDPGLGLRLIYFSYDVKMKEKGDIPEGYSVSREKKERFSLILESASTNQTSMYLCASSSTPVGQPQHFGDGTRLSIL.

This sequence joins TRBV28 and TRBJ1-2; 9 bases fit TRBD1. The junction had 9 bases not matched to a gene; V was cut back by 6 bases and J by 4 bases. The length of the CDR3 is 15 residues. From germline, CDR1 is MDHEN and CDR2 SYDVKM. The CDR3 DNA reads TGTGCCAGCAGGTTGGGGACAGGGAAGAGCTATGGCTACACCTTC. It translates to CASRLGTGKSYGYTF.

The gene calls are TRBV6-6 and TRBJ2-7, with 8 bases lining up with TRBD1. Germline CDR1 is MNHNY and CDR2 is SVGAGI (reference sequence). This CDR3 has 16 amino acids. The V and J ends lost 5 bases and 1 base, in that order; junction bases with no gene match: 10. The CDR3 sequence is CASSLFSGTGSYEQYF. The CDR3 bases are TGTGCCAGCAGTCTATTTTCCGGGACAGGTTCCTACGAGCAGTACTTC.

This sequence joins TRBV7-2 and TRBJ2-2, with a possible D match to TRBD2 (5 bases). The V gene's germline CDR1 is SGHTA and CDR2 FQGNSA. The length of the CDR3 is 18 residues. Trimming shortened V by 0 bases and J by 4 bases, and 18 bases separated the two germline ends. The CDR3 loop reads CASSLARVSLIPTGELFF. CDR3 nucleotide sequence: TGTGCCAGCAGCTTAGCGCGGGTTAGCCTTATACCCACCGGGGAGCTGTTTTTT.

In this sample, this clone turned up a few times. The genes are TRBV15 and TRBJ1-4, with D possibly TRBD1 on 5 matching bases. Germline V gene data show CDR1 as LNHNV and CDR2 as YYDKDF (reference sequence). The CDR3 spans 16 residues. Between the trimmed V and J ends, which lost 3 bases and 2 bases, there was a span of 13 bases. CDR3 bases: TGTGCCACCAGCAGGGTCCCGGGACTGACTAATGAAAAACTGTTTTTT. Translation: CATSRVPGLTNEKLFF.

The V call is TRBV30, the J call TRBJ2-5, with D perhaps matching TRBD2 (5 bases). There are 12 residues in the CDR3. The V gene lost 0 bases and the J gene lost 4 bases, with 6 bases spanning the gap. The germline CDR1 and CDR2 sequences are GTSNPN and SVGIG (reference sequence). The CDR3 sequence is CAWSVLGETQYF. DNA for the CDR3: TGTGCCTGGAGTGTACTAGGAGAGACCCAGTACTTC.

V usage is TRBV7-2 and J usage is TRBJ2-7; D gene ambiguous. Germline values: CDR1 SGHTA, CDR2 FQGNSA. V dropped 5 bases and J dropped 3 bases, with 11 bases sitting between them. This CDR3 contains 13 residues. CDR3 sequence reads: CASSLVRGYEQYF. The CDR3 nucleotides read TGTGCCAGCAGCCTAGTCCGAGGCTACGAGCAGTACTTC.

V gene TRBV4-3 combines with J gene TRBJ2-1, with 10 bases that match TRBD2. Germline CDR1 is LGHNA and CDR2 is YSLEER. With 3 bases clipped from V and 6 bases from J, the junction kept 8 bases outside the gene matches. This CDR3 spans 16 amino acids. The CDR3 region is CASSQLTSGVSNEQFF. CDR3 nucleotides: TGCGCCAGCAGCCAGTTAACTAGCGGGGTTTCCAATGAGCAGTTCTTC.

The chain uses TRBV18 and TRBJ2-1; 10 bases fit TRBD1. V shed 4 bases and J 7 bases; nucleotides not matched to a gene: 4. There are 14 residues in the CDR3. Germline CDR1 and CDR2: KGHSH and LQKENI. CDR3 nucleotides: TGTGCCAGCTCACAGGACAGGGGGGGAAATGAGCAGTTCTTC. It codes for CASSQDRGGNEQFF. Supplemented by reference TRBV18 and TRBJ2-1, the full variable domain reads NAGVMQNPRHLVRRRGQEARLRCSPMKGHSHVYWYRQLPEEGLKFMVYLQKENIIDESGMPKERFSAEFPKEGPSILRIQQVVRGDSAAYFCASSQDRGGNEQFFGPGTRLTVL.